This passage covers 11 T cell receptor beta chains from one sample sequenced in a study of T cells after yellow fever vaccination. TCRdb itself ran the 5' RACE reads through MiXCR, one entry per CDR3 protein. The repertoire holds tens of thousands of distinct CDR3 sequences, roughly 7.3% seen once, with around 28% in the top ten. The material was CD8+ T cells sorted from PBMCs, obtained around 16 days after the first yellow fever vaccination. These receptors originate from a man aged 18 to 35 who received the YFV17D yellow fever vaccine.

This clonotype was detected a few times. J is TRBJ2-3 and V is TRBV27; 8 bases fit TRBD2. The germline gives CDR1 MNHEY, CDR2 SMNVEV (reference sequence). This CDR3 region has 15 residues. Trimming cost V 4 bases and J 1 base; bases outside gene matches: 4. Here the CDR3 reads CASSSSGGGTDTQYF. Here the CDR3 DNA reads TGTGCCAGCAGTTCCTCCGGGGGGGGCACAGATACGCAGTATTTT.

This clonotype was found a few times. The chain uses TRBV7-6 and TRBJ2-2; unclear D gene. The CDR3 extends over 13 amino acids. Looked up from germline, CDR1 is SGHVS and CDR2 is FNYEAQ. V lost 7 bases, J lost 1 base, and 7 bases lay in between. CDR3 nucleotide sequence: TGTGCCAGCACCAGACAGAACACCGGGGAGCTGTTTTTT. It translates to CASTRQNTGELFF.

This clonotype was detected ten times or more. CDR3 sequence (DNA): TGTGCCAGCAGCTTGTTACGCGAGCAGTACTTC. Amino acid sequence: CASSLLREQYF. The V gene is TRBV7-2, the J gene TRBJ2-7; D is unresolved. CDR3 length equals 11 residues. Germline V gene lookup returns CDR1 SGHTA and CDR2 FQGNSA. V was trimmed by 3 bases and J by 6 bases, leaving 6 bases between them.

This clonotype was picked up many times. The CDR3 here is CASSLRGYQSRTLITSYNEQFF. DNA for the CDR3: TGCGCCAGCAGCTTGCGGGGGTATCAATCCCGTACTCTCATTACCTCCTACAATGAGCAGTTCTTC. V usage is TRBV5-1 and J usage is TRBJ2-1, with D perhaps matching TRBD2 (6 bases). CDR3 length: 22 amino acids. Per the germline V gene, CDR1 is SGHRS and CDR2 is YFSETQ. V lost 1 base, J lost 0 bases, and 29 bases lay in between.

Comments on this clonotype: A much larger clone differs from this one at a single base, so this may be a read error. The chain couples TRBV4-2 to TRBJ2-7; 7 bases are shared with TRBD1. The CDR3 has 13 amino acids. V lost 5 bases, J lost 3 bases, and 4 bases stayed unmatched. Per the germline V gene, CDR1 is LGHNA and CDR2 is YNFKEQ. CDR3 coding DNA: TGTGCCAGCAGCTTGGGACAGCTCTACGAGCAGTACGTC. Translation: CASSLGQLYEQYV.

V usage is TRBV18 and J usage is TRBJ2-1; D tentatively reads TRBD1 or TRBD2 (5 bases each). Germline loops: CDR1 KGHSH, CDR2 LQKENI. The ends were cut back, 0 bases at V and 9 bases at J, with 15 bases in the middle. The length of the CDR3 is 15 residues. The CDR3 loop reads CASSPPSWGMGEQFF. The CDR3 DNA sequence: TGTGCCAGCTCACCACCGTCGTGGGGGATGGGTGAGCAGTTCTTC.

This clonotype was counted many times. This chain joins TRBV4-1 and TRBJ2-1, with 9 nucleotides matching TRBD2. Germline lookup yields CDR1 MGHRA and CDR2 YSYEKL. The length of the CDR3 is 18 residues. After removal of 2 bases from V and 4 bases from J, the junction contained 12 bases not matched to a gene. CDR3 residues: CASSQIPSGSGRYNEQFF. CDR3 DNA sequence: TGCGCCAGCAGCCAAATACCTTCGGGTAGCGGGAGATACAATGAGCAGTTCTTC.

In this sample, this clonotype turned up many times. V usage is TRBV14 and J usage is TRBJ2-1; no reliable D call. Germline V gene sequence: CDR1 SGHDN, CDR2 FVKESK. The length of the CDR3 is 13 residues. V lost 5 bases and J 9 bases, leaving 14 bases between the germline ends. The CDR3 DNA sequence: TGTGCCAGCAGCAAACAGAGATTCGCTGAGCAGTTCTTC. Translating gives CASSKQRFAEQFF.

This clonotype was observed many times. The genes are TRBV21-1 and TRBJ2-7. TRBV21-1 corresponds to a pseudogene. The CDR3 is 13 amino acids. The CDR3 DNA sequence: TGTGCCAGCAGCAACCAGGCAAGCTACGAGCAGTACGTC. Translated: CASSNQASYEQYV.

This clonotype was picked up many times. The rearrangement links TRBV12-3 or TRBV12-4 to TRBJ2-3, with D perhaps TRBD1 (6 bases). V was pared by 4 bases and J by 5 bases, with 7 bases between. The length of the CDR3 is 12 residues. CDR3 DNA: TGTGCCAGCAGTTCCAGGGGAGATACGCAGTATTTT. Amino acid sequence: CASSSRGDTQYF.

This clonotype showed up many times. This rearrangement joins TRBV27 to TRBJ1-1; the D gene is possibly TRBD1 (5 bases). The CDR3 runs 13 residues. CDR1 MNHEY and CDR2 SMNVEV come from the germline V gene (reference sequence). The germline V and J ends were trimmed by 6 bases and 3 bases, with 11 bases remaining between them. The CDR3 DNA sequence: TGTGCCAGCAGCTGGGGCAGGGACACTGAAGCTTTCTTT. Protein: CASSWGRDTEAFF.